The next 4 T cell receptor beta chains were all read from a single sample in a study of PD-L1 blockade in urothelial cancer. Noted time point: pretreatment peripheral blood. Clones were sequenced by immunoSEQ multiplex PCR, and TCRdb holds only the in-frame ones, with some missing. The profile shows about 47,000 clones, more than 70% of them singletons. The source was PBMCs, collected around atezolizumab (anti-PD-L1) treatment. The receptors originated from a man aged 60 to 75 with urothelial cancer.

V and J are TRBV11-3 and TRBJ2-7; the D is unclear. Germline-derived CDR1 and CDR2 are SGHNT and YENEEA. V was cut by 1 base and J by 4 bases, with 5 bases left in between. The CDR3 length is 12 residues. CDR3 in amino acids: CASSLGDYEQYF. DNA of the CDR3: TGTGCCAGCAGCTTAGGAGATTACGAGCAGTACTTC.

This rearrangement joins TRBV18 to TRBJ2-7; maybe TRBD2 (6 bases). V lost 3 bases and J lost 2, with 8 bases in between. Germline V lookup: CDR1 KGHSH, CDR2 LQKENI. CDR3 size: 13 residues. The CDR3 bases are TGTGCCAGCTCACCCGCGGGGACCTACGAGCAGTACTTC. This gives the protein CASSPAGTYEQYF.

This clone was picked up a small number of times. The CDR3 loop reads CASSPGLPGREQFF. The CDR3, as DNA: TGTGCCAGCAGCCCGGGACTACCTGGTCGAGAGCAGTTCTTC. J is TRBJ2-1 and V is TRBV14; 7 bases line up with TRBD2. The CDR3 consists of 14 residues. V lost 4 bases and J lost 10; bases outside the gene matches: 10. Germline V lookup: CDR1 SGHDN, CDR2 FVKESK.

This sequence joins TRBV19 and TRBJ1-3; a possible D gene is TRBD1 (5 bases). CDR1 and CDR2 from the germline V gene are LNHDA and SQIVND (reference sequence). There are 15 residues in the CDR3. V lost 7 bases and J 0 bases, leaving 13 bases between the germline ends. CDR3 sequence: CASTRAGGSGNTIYF. The DNA of the CDR3 is TGTGCCAGTACCCGCGCGGGGGGCTCTGGAAACACCATATATTTT.